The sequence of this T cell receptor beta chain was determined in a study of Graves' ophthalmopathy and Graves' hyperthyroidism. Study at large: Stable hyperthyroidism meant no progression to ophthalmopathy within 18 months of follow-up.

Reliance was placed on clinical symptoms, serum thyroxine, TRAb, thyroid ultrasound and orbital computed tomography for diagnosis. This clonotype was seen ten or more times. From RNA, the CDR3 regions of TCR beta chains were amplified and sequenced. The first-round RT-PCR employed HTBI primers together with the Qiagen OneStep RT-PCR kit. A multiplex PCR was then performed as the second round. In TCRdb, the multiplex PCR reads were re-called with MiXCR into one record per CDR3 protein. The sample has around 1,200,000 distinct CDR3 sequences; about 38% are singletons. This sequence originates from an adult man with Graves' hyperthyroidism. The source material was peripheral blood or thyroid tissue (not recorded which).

The CDR3 DNA reads TGTGCCAGCAGTTTAAACAGGATCAATAGCAATCAGCCCCAGCATTTT. Amino acids: CASSLNRINSNQPQHF. V usage is TRBV27 and J usage is TRBJ1-5, with a possible D match to TRBD1 (5 bases). The germline V gene encodes CDR1 MNHEY and CDR2 SMNVEV (reference sequence). The length of the CDR3 is 16 residues. Trimming pared 2 bases from V and 0 bases from J, leaving 11 bases between.